The clone carrying this T cell receptor beta chain was seen repeatedly, ten times or more. Its antigen remains unidentified. This entry belongs to a study of T-cell reconstitution after alpha-beta-depleted transplantation in children. Using unique molecular identifiers, the investigators prepared the TCRbeta library. MiXCR, applied by TCRdb to the PCR reads, yields one record per CDR3 protein. The data contain hundreds of thousands of distinct CDR3 sequences, approximately 14% of them singletons. Findings of the study overall: Surviving thymic progenitors and recipient T cells were the source of high TCRbeta diversity at day 60 in some patients. T-cell counts and diversity were attributed mostly to newly produced T cells one year after transplant. The origin of alpha-beta T cells about two months after transplant was reportedly several hundred expanded graft clones.

The CDR3 is 14 amino acids. Germline V gives CDR1 SGHVS, CDR2 FNYEAQ. The ends were cut back, 5 bases at V and 0 bases at J, with 9 bases in the middle. This rearrangement joins TRBV7-6 to TRBJ2-3; D call uncertain. This clonotype originated in a girl aged 2 to 10 with congenital amegakaryocytic thrombocytopenia, due to receive a stem cell transplant. The material was PBMCs, obtained before TCRalphabeta/CD19-depleted stem cell transplant. The CDR3 region is CASSKTASTDTQYF. CDR3 DNA: TGTGCCAGCAGCAAGACCGCGAGCACAGATACGCAGTATTTT.